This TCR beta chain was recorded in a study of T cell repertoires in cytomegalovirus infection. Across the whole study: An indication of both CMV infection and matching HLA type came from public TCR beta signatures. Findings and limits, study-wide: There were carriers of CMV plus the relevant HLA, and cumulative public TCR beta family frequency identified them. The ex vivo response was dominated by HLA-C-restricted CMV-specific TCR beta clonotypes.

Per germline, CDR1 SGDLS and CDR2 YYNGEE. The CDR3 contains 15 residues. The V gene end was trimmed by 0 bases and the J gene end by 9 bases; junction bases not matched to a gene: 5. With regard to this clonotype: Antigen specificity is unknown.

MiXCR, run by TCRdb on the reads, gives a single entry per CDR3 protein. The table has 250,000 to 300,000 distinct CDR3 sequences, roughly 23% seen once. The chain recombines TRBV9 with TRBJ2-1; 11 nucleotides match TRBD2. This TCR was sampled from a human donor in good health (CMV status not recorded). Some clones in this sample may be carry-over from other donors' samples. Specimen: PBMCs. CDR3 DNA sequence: TGTGCCAGCAGCGTAGGACTAGCGGGGAGGGGTGAGCAGTTCTTC. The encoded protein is CASSVGLAGRGEQFF.